This TCR beta chain appears in the sequencing data of a study of STAT3 mutations in large granular lymphocyte leukemia. Sequencing used immunoSEQ multiplex PCR; TCRdb keeps in-frame clones, though not all of them. The sample includes more than 25,000 clones, 60% to 85% of them seen just once. In this sample, this clone turned up a few times. The antigen is not known. Broader study findings: Persisting codominant clonotypes may have hidden a small pathogenic clone. At least one immunodominant TCR beta clonotype appeared in every T-cell large granular lymphocyte leukemia patient.

The sequence was obtained from a woman between 45 and 65 years old with T-cell large granular lymphocyte leukemia. Some clones in this sample may be carry-over from other donors' samples. The sample taken for sequencing was peripheral blood mononuclear cells.

The CDR3 reads CASSLVGIGDHYGYTF. The CDR3 DNA sequence: TGTGCCAGCAGCTTGGTAGGGATTGGGGATCACTATGGCTACACCTTC. The gene calls are TRBV5-6 and TRBJ1-2, with D unresolved. The germline V gene encodes CDR1 SGHDT and CDR2 YYEEEE. There are 16 residues in the CDR3. Trimming cost V 0 bases and J 3 bases, with 15 bases left between them.